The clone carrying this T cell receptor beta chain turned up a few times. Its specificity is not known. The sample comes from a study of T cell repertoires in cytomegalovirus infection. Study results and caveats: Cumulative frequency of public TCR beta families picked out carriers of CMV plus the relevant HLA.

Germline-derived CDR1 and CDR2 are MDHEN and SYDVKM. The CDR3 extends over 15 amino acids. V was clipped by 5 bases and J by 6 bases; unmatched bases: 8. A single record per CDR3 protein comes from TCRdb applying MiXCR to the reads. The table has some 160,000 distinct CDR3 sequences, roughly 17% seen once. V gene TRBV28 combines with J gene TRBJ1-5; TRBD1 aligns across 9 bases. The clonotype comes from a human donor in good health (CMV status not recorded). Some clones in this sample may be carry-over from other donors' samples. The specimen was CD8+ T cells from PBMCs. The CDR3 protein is CASSPPGQGLQPQHF. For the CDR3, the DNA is TGTGCCAGCAGTCCTCCGGGACAGGGCCTTCAGCCCCAGCATTTT.